Reported below is one T cell receptor beta chain. The data derive from a study of blood T cell repertoires in COVID-19. Study overall: In each case, the material was cDNA or gDNA derived from T cells, B-cell-depleted T cells, or PBMCs.

In the source study's methods: Amplification of reference gene primers provided the estimated nucleated cell counts. Some clones are missing from TCRdb's copy, which holds only in-frame ones; the method was immunoSEQ multiplex PCR. That table gives V, J and clone size, and the DNA gave D and trimming. The sample shows about 24,000 clones, around nine tenths of them seen only once. V was clipped by 3 bases and J by 7 bases; unmatched bases: 8. The CDR3 has 15 residues. Germline V gives CDR1 SGHRS, CDR2 YFSETQ. Sequenced material: peripheral blood. The chain employs TRBV5-1 and TRBJ2-1; 9 positions match TRBD1. This clonotype was sampled from a woman between 70 and 85 years old with active COVID-19. The chain's CDR3 is CASSWTGEARNEQFF. CDR3 nucleotides: TGCGCCAGCAGCTGGACAGGGGAGGCACGGAATGAGCAGTTCTTC.